This T cell receptor (beta chain) emerged from a study of breast tumors, draining lymph nodes, adjacent tissues. Whole-study findings and limits: Tumors had less TCR diversity than lymph nodes, more than nontumor tissue. Compared with basal-like, luminal-like tumors shared significantly more repertoire with nontumor tissue. Tumor T cell lymph node origin was a supported hypothesis, not proven. The data were judged consistent with most tumor T cells coming from lymph node and expanding in tumor.

TCRdb itself ran the multiplex PCR reads through MiXCR, one entry per CDR3 protein. The table shows fewer than 200,000 distinct CDR3 sequences, with 25% to 40% occurring only once. Breast cancer patients provided tissue from their axillary draining lymph nodes. The CDR3 is 16 amino acids. CDR1 is LNHDA and CDR2 is SQIVND in the germline V gene (reference sequence). V dropped 3 bases and J dropped 0; count of bases not matched to a gene: 6. This clonotype appeared a few times. Its matching antigen is unknown. The chain employs TRBV19 and TRBJ1-1, with TRBD1 matching over 8 bases. The sequenced material came from axillary lymph node tissue. The sequence came from a female donor with breast cancer. Some clones in this sample may be carry-over from other donors' samples. CDR3 coding DNA: TGTGCCAGTAGTATTTACCAGGGGGCGATGAACACTGAAGCTTTCTTT. Translating it yields CASSIYQGAMNTEAFF.